What follows describes a single T cell receptor (beta chain). This sample is part of a study of blood T cell repertoires in COVID-19. Enrollees, about 18 to 89 years old, lived in about two dozen US areas. In the original analysis: How many nucleated cells were present was estimated from reference gene primer amplification. Measured with immunoSEQ multiplex PCR; TCRdb has only the in-frame clones, and not every one. That table supplies the V and J calls and clone size; D and trimming were determined from the DNA. The data contain some 300,000 clones, 90% of them singletons. Per germline, CDR1 LGHNA and CDR2 YNFKEQ. The CDR3 loop spans 16 amino acids. Trimming at V came to 2 bases and at J to 6 bases, leaving 8 bases not matched to a gene.

The clonotype originates from a woman in her thirties who had been exposed to COVID-19. Sample: PBMCs or T cells enriched from blood (not recorded which). The chain couples TRBV4-2 to TRBJ2-3; 10 nucleotides match TRBD1. CDR3 sequence (DNA): TGTGCCAGCAGCCAAACAGGGACAGGGGTAAAGGATACGCAGTATTTT. It encodes CASSQTGTGVKDTQYF.